Listed below are T cell receptor beta chains from one sample, sequenced in a study of blood T cell repertoires in COVID-19. Sequencing used immunoSEQ multiplex PCR; TCRdb keeps in-frame clones, though not all of them. The sample shows roughly 200,000 clones, 75% to 85% of them seen only once. Sequencing input: peripheral blood. The receptors come from a woman between 40 and 50 years old with COVID-19, enrolled during active disease. CDR3s include the opening cysteine and the closing phenylalanine or tryptophan. The D gene is left open where the match is weak. A clone size is listed for some rows: how often the clone was seen (once, few, many), or a class if it is expanded.

j_call | clone_size | d_call | cdr3_length | v_call | cdr3_aa | cdr3_nt
TRBJ2-5 | NA | TRBD2 | 17 | TRBV5-6 | CASTEGLAGSAGETQYF | TGTGCCAGCACCGAAGGACTAGCGGGATCCGCCGGAGAGACCCAGTACTTC
TRBJ1-4 | NA | NA | 16 | TRBV5-1 | CASSLAEGAWKEKLFF | TGCGCCAGCAGCTTGGCCGAAGGAGCATGGAAGGAAAAACTGTTTTTT
TRBJ2-1 | NA | TRBD1 | 16 | TRBV7-9 | CASRRSGQGVYNEQFF | TGTGCCAGCAGACGATCGGGACAGGGGGTGTACAATGAGCAGTTCTTC
TRBJ1-1 | few | TRBD1 | 14 | TRBV6-2/TRBV6-3 | CASIPTGAGTEAFF | TGTGCCAGCATCCCGACAGGGGCAGGCACTGAAGCTTTCTTT
TRBJ2-2 | few | TRBD2 | 16 | TRBV7-2 | CASSYGTSANTGELFF | TGTGCCAGCAGCTATGGGACTAGCGCAAACACCGGGGAGCTGTTTTTT
TRBJ1-4 | NA | TRBD1 | 15 | TRBV11-2 | CASSFPGQGDEKLFF | TGTGCCAGCAGCTTCCCTGGACAGGGGGATGAAAAACTGTTTTTT
TRBJ1-4 | NA | TRBD1 | 16 | TRBV5-1 | CASSLARTGGGGKLFF | TGCGCCAGCAGCTTGGCCCGGACAGGAGGGGGTGGAAAACTGTTTTTT
TRBJ1-1 | NA | NA | 13 | TRBV27 | CASSPTGNTEAFF | TGTGCCAGCAGTCCGACAGGGAACACTGAAGCTTTCTTT
TRBJ2-1 | NA | NA | 15 | TRBV11-1 | CASSLAETSYNEQFF | TGTGCCAGCAGCCTAGCCGAGACTAGCTACAATGAGCAGTTCTTC
TRBJ1-1 | NA | NA | 14 | TRBV7-2 | CASSSQVNTGEAFF | TGTGCCAGCAGTTCACAGGTGAACACAGGTGAAGCTTTCTTT
TRBJ2-3 | NA | NA | 16 | TRBV7-2 | CASSLVRLTGTDTQYF | TGTGCCAGCAGCTTAGTAAGATTAACAGGGACGGATACGCAGTATTTT
TRBJ2-2 | NA | NA | 16 | TRBV30 | CAWSVRTSRDTGELFF | TGTGCCTGGAGTGTACGGACAAGTAGGGACACCGGGGAGCTGTTTTTT
TRBJ2-1 | NA | NA | 15 | TRBV6-4 | CASSRDWDSYNEQFF | TGTGCCAGCAGCCGGGACTGGGACTCCTACAATGAGCAGTTCTTC
TRBJ1-2 | NA | NA | 17 | TRBV19 | CASSIDLIGTGRNGYTF | TGTGCCAGTAGTATAGATCTTATTGGAACAGGGAGAAATGGCTACACCTTC
TRBJ1-3 | NA | TRBD1 | 15 | TRBV5-1 | CASSQDRATRDTIYF | TGCGCCAGCAGCCAAGACAGGGCCACAAGGGACACCATATATTTT
TRBJ2-1 | NA | NA | 15 | TRBV4-3 | CASSQTGRRSYEQFF | TGCGCCAGCAGCCAGACAGGGAGGCGTAGCTATGAGCAGTTCTTC
TRBJ2-7 | NA | TRBD2 | 16 | TRBV29-1 | CSVEESRTSGFGEQYF | TGCAGCGTTGAAGAGTCACGGACTAGCGGTTTCGGCGAGCAGTACTTC
TRBJ2-3 | NA | NA | 15 | TRBV5-1 | CASSLSIGGSDTQYF | TGCGCCAGCAGCTTGAGTATTGGGGGCTCGGATACGCAGTATTTT
TRBJ2-7 | NA | TRBD2 | 14 | TRBV19 | CASSSGGVTYEQYF | TGTGCCAGTAGTAGCGGGGGGGTAACCTACGAGCAGTACTTC
TRBJ1-1 | NA | NA | 13 | TRBV9 | CASTQGLNTEAFF | TGTGCCAGCACCCAGGGGCTGAACACTGAAGCTTTCTTT
TRBJ1-6 | NA | NA | 15 | TRBV18 | CASSPAQQNNSPLHF | TGTGCCAGCTCACCAGCACAACAAAATAATTCACCCCTCCACTTT
TRBJ1-1 | few | TRBD1 | 14 | TRBV7-3 | CASSFRGQDTEAFF | TGTGCCAGCAGCTTCAGGGGGCAGGACACTGAAGCTTTCTTT
TRBJ2-5 | NA | NA | 14 | TRBV20-1 | CSASRPAFGETQYF | TGCAGTGCTAGTCGGCCAGCCTTCGGGGAGACCCAGTACTTC
TRBJ2-5 | NA | TRBD2 | 15 | TRBV7-7 | CASSHRLAGQETQYF | TGTGCCAGCAGCCACCGACTAGCAGGTCAAGAGACCCAGTACTTC
TRBJ2-2 | NA | NA | 15 | TRBV11-1 | CASSYNFRDTGELFF | TGTGCCAGCAGCTACAACTTCAGGGACACCGGGGAGCTGTTTTTT
TRBJ2-4 | NA | TRBD2 | 13 | TRBV18 | CASFRTSGNIQYF | TGTGCCAGCTTCCGGACTAGCGGAAACATTCAGTACTTC
TRBJ1-2 | once | TRBD1 | 11 | TRBV19 | CASYRGGGYTF | TGTGCCAGTTACAGGGGAGGAGGCTACACCTTC
TRBJ2-1 | NA | TRBD1 | 15 | TRBV18 | CASSPLGTANNEQFF | TGTGCCAGCTCACCACTCGGGACAGCTAACAATGAGCAGTTCTTC
TRBJ1-6 | NA | NA | 13 | TRBV12-3/TRBV12-4 | CASSLLSDSPLHF | TGTGCCAGCAGCCTGCTAAGTGATTCACCCCTCCACTTT
TRBJ2-7 | NA | NA | 14 | TRBV13 | CASSLNTGTYEQYF | TGTGCCAGCAGCTTAAATACGGGAACCTACGAGCAGTACTTC
TRBJ1-4 | NA | TRBD1 | 15 | TRBV25-1 | CASSAPGQGNEKLFF | TGTGCCAGCAGTGCCCCGGGACAGGGTAATGAAAAACTGTTTTTT
TRBJ2-7 | NA | NA | 16 | TRBV7-6 | CASSPTGTQNTYEQYF | TGTGCCAGCAGCCCGACCGGGACACAAAACACCTACGAGCAGTACTTC
TRBJ1-4 | few | NA | 13 | TRBV3-1/TRBV3-2 | CASSPRPDEKLFF | TGTGCCAGCAGCCCCCGTCCGGATGAAAAACTGTTTTTT
TRBJ2-5 | NA | NA | 17 | TRBV10-3 | CAISGSLGQGGEETQYF | TGTGCCATCAGTGGCTCTTTAGGACAGGGAGGGGAAGAGACCCAGTACTTC
TRBJ1-2 | NA | NA | 13 | TRBV12-3/TRBV12-4 | CASRTTGTYGYTF | TGTGCCAGCAGGACAACAGGGACCTATGGCTACACCTTC
TRBJ2-7 | NA | TRBD2 | 15 | TRBV19 | CASSIGTTPAYEQYF | TGTGCCAGTAGTATTGGGACTACCCCCGCCTACGAGCAGTACTTC
TRBJ2-1 | few | NA | 16 | TRBV5-1 | CASSLTTGSSYNEQFF | TGCGCCAGCAGCTTGACAACAGGGAGCTCCTACAATGAGCAGTTCTTC
TRBJ2-5 | NA | NA | 11 | TRBV29-1 | CSVVSGETQYF | TGCAGCGTTGTTAGCGGTGAGACCCAGTACTTC
TRBJ2-5 | NA | TRBD2 | 15 | TRBV5-4 | CASSKTSARGETQYF | TGTGCCAGCAGTAAGACTAGCGCGAGGGGAGAGACCCAGTACTTC
TRBJ2-7 | few | TRBD2 | 13 | TRBV10-3 | CASSSGHSYEQYF | TGTGCCAGCTCTAGCGGGCACTCCTACGAGCAGTACTTC
TRBJ2-7 | NA | NA | 17 | TRBV7-9 | CASSLAKASWDNYEQYF | TGTGCCAGCAGCTTAGCGAAGGCGTCCTGGGACAACTACGAGCAGTACTTC
TRBJ2-7 | few | TRBD1 | 14 | TRBV5-4 | CASSLQGYRGEQYF | TGTGCCAGCAGCCTACAGGGGTATAGGGGCGAGCAGTACTTC
TRBJ1-2 | NA | NA | 13 | TRBV3-1/TRBV3-2 | CASSHDAGRGYTF | TGTGCCAGCAGCCACGATGCGGGGCGCGGCTACACCTTC
TRBJ1-2 | NA | NA | 16 | TRBV4-2 | CASSQDGRSSNYGYTF | TGTGCCAGCAGCCAAGATGGCCGATCATCTAACTATGGCTACACCTTC
TRBJ1-1 | few | NA | 13 | TRBV2 | CASSRDWNTEAFF | TGTGCCAGCAGTAGGGACTGGAACACTGAAGCTTTCTTT
TRBJ1-1 | NA | NA | 14 | TRBV3-1/TRBV3-2 | CASSQEGGNTEAFF | TGTGCCAGCAGCCAAGAGGGAGGGAACACTGAAGCTTTCTTT
TRBJ1-4 | NA | NA | 12 | TRBV6-5 | CASRRTNEKLFF | TGTGCCAGCAGACGGACTAATGAAAAACTGTTTTTT
TRBJ2-4 | NA | TRBD1 | 15 | TRBV30 | CAWGGQGGLSYIQYF | TGTGCCTGGGGAGGACAGGGAGGATTAAGCTACATTCAGTACTTC
TRBJ2-3 | once | TRBD1 | 16 | TRBV7-9 | CASRTGTEEPTDTQYF | TGTGCCAGCAGAACAGGGACAGAAGAACCCACAGATACGCAGTATTTT
TRBJ1-6 | NA | TRBD1 | 18 | TRBV4-1 | CASSQDQGRDRYNSPLHF | TGCGCCAGCAGCCAAGACCAGGGCCGGGACAGATATAATTCACCCCTCCACTTT
TRBJ2-7 | NA | TRBD2 | 15 | TRBV15 | CATSREPGLAYEQYF | TGTGCCACCAGCAGAGAGCCGGGACTAGCCTACGAGCAGTACTTC
TRBJ2-7 | NA | NA | 13 | TRBV20-1 | CSASRGGVYEQYF | TGCAGTGCTAGTCGTGGAGGTGTCTACGAGCAGTACTTC
TRBJ1-4 | NA | NA | 13 | TRBV12-3/TRBV12-4 | CASSLGGGEKLFF | TGTGCCAGCAGTTTAGGAGGGGGTGAAAAACTGTTTTTT
TRBJ2-1 | NA | NA | 13 | TRBV19 | CASSITPGNEQFF | TGTGCCAGTAGTATTACACCCGGGAATGAGCAGTTCTTC
TRBJ2-5 | NA | TRBD1 | 15 | TRBV9 | CASSPRTGNWETQYF | TGTGCCAGCAGCCCCCGGACAGGGAATTGGGAGACCCAGTACTTC
TRBJ2-3 | NA | TRBD2 | 15 | TRBV5-1 | CASSFTSGSTDTQYF | TGCGCCAGCAGCTTTACTAGCGGAAGCACAGATACGCAGTATTTT
TRBJ2-2 | NA | TRBD2 | 16 | TRBV9 | CASSVVTGGNTGELFF | TGTGCCAGCAGCGTAGTAACGGGGGGGAACACCGGGGAGCTGTTTTTT
TRBJ2-1 | NA | NA | 15 | TRBV10-3 | CAISDSGGESNEQFF | TGTGCCATCAGTGATAGTGGGGGCGAAAGCAATGAGCAGTTCTTC
TRBJ1-2 | NA | NA | 14 | TRBV6-2/TRBV6-3 | CASSSWTKNYGYTF | TGTGCCAGCAGTTCCTGGACAAAGAACTATGGCTACACCTTC
TRBJ1-1 | NA | NA | 19 | TRBV5-1 | CASSLAYRQGGVVGTEAFF | TGCGCCAGCAGCTTGGCCTATCGGCAGGGAGGGGTTGTAGGTACTGAAGCTTTCTTT